One and the same sample provided the 9 T cell receptor beta chains below, sequenced in a study of T cell repertoires in cytomegalovirus infection. In TCRdb, the reads were re-called with MiXCR into one record per CDR3 protein. In the table there are almost 550,000 distinct CDR3 sequences, more than 15% of which are singletons. What was sequenced was CD8+ T cells from PBMCs. These receptors all come from a human donor in good health (CMV status not recorded). Some clones in this sample may be carry-over from other donors' samples.

Comments on this clonotype: A much more abundant neighbour one base away suggests this may be a read error. This chain joins TRBV10-2 and TRBJ1-1, with a weak D call TRBD1 (6 bases). This CDR3 spans 14 amino acids. Germline V lookup: CDR1 WSHSY, CDR2 SAAADI. The CDR3 reads CASIHAGENTEALF. For the CDR3, the DNA is TGCGCCAGCATCCACGCAGGGGAGAACACTGAAGCTTTATTT.

This clonotype was picked up many times. CDR3 in amino acids: CASSPGGPYEQYF. The CDR3 DNA reads TGTGCCAGCAGTCCCGGCGGGCCCTACGAGCAGTACTTC. The rearrangement uses TRBV12-3 or TRBV12-4 and TRBJ2-7, with D tentatively TRBD2 (5 bases). The CDR3 runs to 13 residues. Trimming removed 5 bases at V and 2 bases at J, with 10 bases between.

The sample holds many counts of this clonotype. The chain uses TRBV12-3 or TRBV12-4 and TRBJ1-2; 7 bases match TRBD1. The CDR3 consists of 15 residues. V shed 2 bases, J shed 3 bases, and the junction held 6 bases outside the gene matches. CDR3 in amino acids: CASSLRQGGDYGYTF. The CDR3 DNA reads as TGTGCCAGCAGTTTACGACAGGGAGGTGACTATGGCTACACCTTC.

The sample holds a few counts of this clonotype. This chain joins TRBV29-1 and TRBJ1-2; D unresolved. The V gene's germline CDR1 is SQVTM and CDR2 ANQGSEA. The CDR3 sequence is 10 residues long. With 6 bases removed from V and 8 bases from J, the gap between germline ends came to 10 bases. CDR3 residues: CSVSDAGYTF. In DNA form, the CDR3 reads TGCAGCGTGTCGGACGCCGGCTACACCTTC.

In the case of this clonotype: A much more abundant neighbour one base away suggests this may be a read error. V usage is TRBV14 and J usage is TRBJ2-5; D is ambiguous. The CDR3 consists of 13 residues. With 3 bases removed from V and 1 base from J, the gap between germline ends came to 6 bases. Germline V gene lookup returns CDR1 SGHDN and CDR2 FVKESK. The chain's CDR3 is CASSHYGQETQYF. CDR3 bases: TGTGCCAGCAGCCACTATGGCCAAGAGACCCAGTACTTC.

Note on this clonotype: A much larger clone differs by one base, so this may be a read error. The gene calls are TRBV19 and TRBJ1-2, with D unclear. CDR1 LNHDA and CDR2 SQIVND come from the germline V gene (reference sequence). The CDR3 totals 14 residues. Here the CDR3 reads CASRVRPGNFGYTF. The CDR3 DNA sequence: TGTGCCAGTAGGGTCCGTCCAGGAAACTTTGGCTACACCTTC. The whole variable domain, filled in from reference TRBV19 and TRBJ1-2, reads DGGITQSPKYLFRKEGQNVTLSCEQNLNHDAMYWYRQDPGQGLRLIYYSQIVNDFQKGDIAEGYSVSREKKESFPLTVTSAQKNPTAFYLCASRVRPGNFGYTFGSGTRLTVV.

The V call is TRBV11-2, the J call TRBJ1-4; TRBD1 agrees at 7 bases. The J segment lost 4 bases and the V segment lost 5 bases, leaving 4 bases of the junction unmatched. The CDR3 covers 14 residues. The germline V gene encodes CDR1 SGHAT and CDR2 FQNNGV. The CDR3 loop reads CASSPQGRNEKLFF. As DNA, the CDR3 is TGTGCCAGCAGCCCACAGGGGCGTAATGAAAAACTGTTTTTT.

This clonotype has at least ten counts. The DNA for the CDR3 is TGTGCCATCAGTGATCCCGGAGGGAATCAGCCCCAGCATTTT. It yields the protein CAISDPGGNQPQHF. The chain links TRBV10-3 to TRBJ1-5; D gene ambiguous. Trimming took off 3 bases at V and 4 bases at J, with 10 bases between the two ends. CDR1 ENHRY and CDR2 SYGVKD come from the germline V gene. The CDR3 contains 14 residues.

The table lists this clonotype with many counts. The CDR3 reads CASSLADPSYNEQFF. CDR3 DNA: TGTGCCAGCAGCTTAGCGGATCCCTCATACAATGAGCAGTTCTTC. The V gene is TRBV11-2, the J gene TRBJ2-1, with D uncertain. Trimming cost V 1 base and J 4 bases, with 11 bases left between them. The CDR3 runs to 15 residues. Per germline, CDR1 SGHAT and CDR2 FQNNGV.